The T cell receptor (beta chain) under discussion was sequenced for a study of Ad26.COV2.S vaccination and SARS-CoV-2 variants. The method was immunoSEQ multiplex PCR; TCRdb's version includes in-frame clones alone and lacks a portion of them. Altogether 400,000 to 450,000 clones are present, 90% being singletons, with the ten largest covering roughly 3.9%. CDR1 MNHEY and CDR2 SMNVEV come from the germline V gene (reference sequence). CDR3 length equals 16 residues. The V end lost 2 bases, the J end lost 0 bases, and 14 bases lay between the germline ends. Treatment of the sample: around 19 received Ad26.COV2.S at low or high dose, single or two shots; about 5 received placebo; per-sample allocation not given. Day 63 following the first vaccine or placebo injection was when the samples were taken.

This chain joins TRBV27 and TRBJ2-7, with D possibly TRBD2 on 5 matching bases. Sequenced material: peripheral blood, taken in a trial of Ad26.COV2.S vaccine versus placebo. This TCR was recovered from a person aged 18-65 years who received the Ad26.COV2.S COVID-19 vaccine or a placebo. This CDR3 is CASSLLRGGSSYEQYF. The DNA for the CDR3 is TGTGCCAGCAGTTTACTACGGGGTGGGAGCTCCTACGAGCAGTACTTC.